This entry is about one T cell receptor (beta chain). Its antigen remains unidentified. The CDR3 covers 14 residues. Germline CDR1 is SGHTA and CDR2 is FQGNSA. The germline V and J ends were trimmed by 5 bases and 0 bases, with 11 bases remaining between them. This entry belongs to a study of vaccination and CD4 T cells after COVID-19. Cultured CD4+ T cells had their DNA profiled by the Oncomine TCR Beta short-read assay. Genomic DNA from cultured CD4+ T cells was extracted. From the PCR reads, TCRdb called clonotypes with MiXCR, one entry per CDR3 protein. The table has 9,000 to 13,000 distinct CDR3 sequences, about 30% seen once. Stated treatment: roughly 11-day PBMC culture with coronavirus spike peptide pools or control peptides (ViraFEST assay). CD4+ T cells of the unexposed donor were collected before the COVID-19 pandemic (2011-2018). Half of the medium was exchanged for fresh IL-2 medium, first on day 3 and then on day 7.

The receptor comes from a human donor in good health. The chain is built from TRBV7-2 and TRBJ2-7; weak D call: TRBD2 (6 bases). The sample was CD4+ T cells from blood, cultured in vitro. The CDR3 nucleotides read TGTGCCAGCAGCCCGGGAGTTAGCTCCTACGAGCAGTACTTC. Translated: CASSPGVSSYEQYF.